One and the same sample provided the 16 T cell receptor beta chains below, sequenced in a study of T cells after yellow fever vaccination. TCRdb re-derived calls from the 5' RACE reads in MiXCR, one entry per CDR3 protein. Among hundreds of thousands of distinct CDR3 sequences, about 8.7% were seen once, and the ten largest hold approximately 19%. The input for sequencing was PBMCs, taken on the day of the first yellow fever vaccination. These receptors came from a man between 18 and 29 years old who received the YFV17D yellow fever vaccine.

This clonotype was detected only a few times. The genes are TRBV12-3 or TRBV12-4 and TRBJ1-5, with D unclear. V was cut by 5 bases and J by 0 bases, with 11 bases left in between. CDR3 length equals 15 residues. CDR3 bases: TGTGCCAGCAGTCCCGCAGGATATAGCAATCAGCCCCAGCATTTT. Translated, it gives CASSPAGYSNQPQHF.

The V call is TRBV7-2, the J call TRBJ1-5; D is unresolved. From germline, CDR1 is SGHTA and CDR2 FQGNSA. The CDR3 covers 14 residues. Trimming took off 3 bases at V and 4 bases at J, with 10 bases between the two ends. The CDR3 region is CASSFTDFNQPQHF. DNA of the CDR3: TGTGCCAGCAGCTTTACAGATTTTAATCAGCCCCAGCATTTT.

In its sample, this clonotype was seen a few times. The J gene is TRBJ1-5, the V gene TRBV30; maybe TRBD1 (5 bases). Trimming took 2 bases from V and 9 from J, leaving 14 bases between them. CDR3 size: 13 residues. Per the germline V gene, CDR1 is GTSNPN and CDR2 is SVGIG (reference sequence). The CDR3 coding sequence is TGTGCCTGGAGTTCCGGGGCCTTTGGGCCCCAGCATTTT. Translating it yields CAWSSGAFGPQHF.

This clonotype was seen only a few times. The chain couples TRBV19 to TRBJ1-2; D possibly corresponds to TRBD1 (5 bases). Germline V gene data show CDR1 as LNHDA and CDR2 as SQIVND (reference sequence). The V end lost 5 bases, the J end lost 6 bases, and 13 bases lay between the germline ends. This CDR3 is built from 13 residues. The CDR3 here is CASSHRDGNGYTF. The CDR3 region has the DNA TGTGCCAGTAGTCATCGGGACGGTAATGGCTACACCTTC. Looking up the rest from reference TRBV19 and TRBJ1-2 gives the full variable domain: DGGITQSPKYLFRKEGQNVTLSCEQNLNHDAMYWYRQDPGQGLRLIYYSQIVNDFQKGDIAEGYSVSREKKESFPLTVTSAQKNPTAFYLCASSHRDGNGYTFGSGTRLTVV.

This clonotype came up a few times. This chain joins TRBV20-1 and TRBJ2-7; 12 nucleotides match TRBD2. The CDR3 is 14 residues long. Germline assignment: CDR1 DFQATT and CDR2 SNEGSKA (reference sequence). V gave up 4 bases and J gave up 3 bases; unmatched junction bases: 4. CDR3 sequence: CSATKTSGSYEQYF. The CDR3, as DNA: TGCAGTGCTACAAAGACTAGCGGGAGCTACGAGCAGTACTTC.

This clonotype was detected only a few times. This rearrangement joins TRBV4-3 to TRBJ2-1; 7 bases map to TRBD2. This CDR3 region has 16 residues. The trim removed 0 bases at V and 6 bases at J, leaving 8 bases unmatched. Per the germline V gene, CDR1 is LGHNA and CDR2 is YSLEER. The CDR3 coding sequence is TGCGCCAGCAGCCAAGACCCAAGCGGGGTTGGCAATGAGCAGTTCTTC. Translating gives CASSQDPSGVGNEQFF.

The chain carries TRBV7-2 and TRBJ2-7; TRBD2 agrees at 8 bases. CDR3 length: 16 amino acids. The germline V gene encodes CDR1 SGHTA and CDR2 FQGNSA. Trimming cost V 0 bases and J 0 bases; bases outside gene matches: 4. Here the CDR3 DNA reads TGTGCCAGCAGCTTAGCCTCTAGCGGGCCCTCCTACGAGCAGTACTTC. It encodes CASSLASSGPSYEQYF.

The J gene is TRBJ2-7, the V gene TRBV20-1, with 8 bases that match TRBD2. CDR3 length equals 15 residues. Unmatched junction bases numbered 9, after V lost 0 bases and J lost 5 bases. Germline V lookup: CDR1 DFQATT, CDR2 SNEGSKA (reference sequence). The chain's CDR3 is CSARDPAGGRDEQYF. In DNA, the CDR3 is TGCAGTGCTAGAGACCCGGCGGGGGGCAGGGACGAGCAGTACTTC.

This clonotype was detected a few times. This chain links TRBV5-1 with TRBJ2-4; a possible D gene is TRBD2 (5 bases). This CDR3 is built from 14 residues. Trimming shortened V by 0 bases and J by 7 bases, and 11 bases separated the two germline ends. Germline CDR1 and CDR2: SGHRS and YFSETQ. This CDR3 reads CASSLATPGNIQYF. CDR3 DNA sequence: TGCGCCAGCAGCTTGGCGACCCCGGGGAACATTCAGTACTTC.

Concerning this clonotype itself: Just one base apart from a much larger clone, this may be a read error. This rearrangement joins TRBV3-1 to TRBJ2-5; 13 positions agree with TRBD2. From germline, CDR1 is LGHDT and CDR2 YNNKEL (reference sequence). The length of the CDR3 is 16 residues. J gave up 5 bases and V 5 bases, and 8 bases lay outside the gene matches. CDR3 sequence (DNA): TGTGCCAGCAGCGAGACTAGCGGGGGGCCCTGGGAGACCCAGTACTTC. As protein: CASSETSGGPWETQYF.

This clonotype was observed a few times. The chain uses TRBV15 and TRBJ2-3, with 7 bases that match TRBD1. CDR3 size: 14 residues. Germline CDR1 reads LNHNV; CDR2 reads YYDKDF (reference sequence). With V trimmed by 5 bases and J by 9 bases, 11 bases remained unmatched. The CDR3 coding sequence is TGTGCCACCAGCCTCCCGAGGGGGCGTGGGACGCAGTATTTT. Protein: CATSLPRGRGTQYF.

The chain joins TRBV18 to TRBJ1-1; 7 nucleotides match TRBD1. Germline V gives CDR1 KGHSH, CDR2 LQKENI. Unmatched junction bases numbered 2, after V lost 4 bases and J lost 3 bases. This CDR3 contains 13 residues. CDR3 DNA: TGTGCCAGCTCACAGGGGGCGGACACTGAAGCTTTCTTT. This codes for CASSQGADTEAFF.

This clonotype was counted only a few times. The CDR3 spells CASSPNWDSYEQYF. CDR3 coding DNA: TGTGCCAGCAGCCCAAATTGGGATTCCTACGAGCAGTACTTC. This chain uses TRBV3-1 with TRBJ2-7; no definite D call. Per germline, CDR1 LGHDT and CDR2 YNNKEL (reference sequence). There are 14 residues in the CDR3. Deletions cut 4 bases from V and 1 base from J, with 11 bases between.

The chain recombines TRBV29-1 with TRBJ1-6; maybe TRBD1 (6 bases). The germline V and J ends were trimmed by 4 bases and 6 bases, with 16 bases remaining between them. Germline V gene sequence: CDR1 SQVTM, CDR2 ANQGSEA. The CDR3 totals 15 residues. The CDR3 loop is CSVGVRGPINSPLHF. CDR3 sequence (DNA): TGCAGCGTTGGGGTCAGGGGACCAATTAATTCACCCCTCCACTTT.

This clonotype was observed many times. The CDR3 coding sequence is TGTGCCAGCAATATCGGGGGGGCGAACACCGGGGAGCTGTTTTTT. Translated: CASNIGGANTGELFF. The rearrangement uses TRBV12-3 or TRBV12-4 and TRBJ2-2; TRBD2 agrees at 8 bases. This CDR3 spans 15 amino acids. Germline trimming cut 7 bases from V and 0 bases from J; bases unmatched to any gene: 4.

In this sample, this clonotype turned up a few times. This CDR3 is CASSSGQGSSYEQYF. In nucleotides, the CDR3 is TGCGCCAGCAGCTCCGGACAGGGGTCTTCCTACGAGCAGTACTTC. The chain employs TRBV5-1 and TRBJ2-7; 9 bases agree with TRBD1. The ends lost 3 bases at V and 1 base at J; junction bases unmatched: 5. Germline V CDR1 and CDR2: SGHRS, YFSETQ. The length of the CDR3 is 15 residues. The full variable domain, with the rest looked up from reference TRBV5-1 and TRBJ2-7, is KAGVTQTPRYLIKTRGQQVTLSCSPISGHRSVSWYQQTPGQGLQFLFEYFSETQRNKGNFPGRFSGRQFSNSRSEMNVSTLELGDSALYLCASSSGQGSSYEQYFGPGTRLTVT.